This entry lists 26 T cell receptor beta chains sequenced from one sample in a study of OX40 agonist ivuxolimab in advanced cancers. Here immunoSEQ multiplex PCR was the method, and the copy in TCRdb shows in-frame clones only, minus some. The sample consists of about 79,000 clones, about 85% of them appearing once. The sample was CD4+ or CD8+ T cells sorted from blood, taken in a trial of the OX40 agonist ivuxolimab. The source of these receptors is an adult with an advanced solid tumor such as melanoma, head and neck, liver or kidney cancer.

The table lists this clone with a few counts. The rearrangement joins TRBV9 to TRBJ1-3; D possibly corresponds to TRBD1 (5 bases). CDR1 is SGDLS, CDR2 YYNGEE, per germline. The length of the CDR3 is 15 residues. Trimming cost V 0 bases and J 9 bases, with 16 bases left between them. The CDR3 is CASSVARGMRVTIYF. In nucleotides, the CDR3 is TGTGCCAGCAGCGTAGCTCGGGGGATGAGAGTCACCATATATTTT. Combining the CDR3 with reference TRBV9 and TRBJ1-3 gives the whole variable domain DSGVTQTPKHLITATGQRVTLRCSPRSGDLSVYWYQQSLDQGLQFLIQYYNGEERAKGNILERFSAQQFPDLHSELNLSSLELGDSALYFCASSVARGMRVTIYFGEGSWLTVV.

V usage is TRBV19 and J usage is TRBJ1-1, with 7 bases aligning to TRBD1. The CDR3 consists of 15 residues. With 4 bases clipped from V and 0 bases from J, the junction kept 5 bases outside the gene matches. Germline values: CDR1 LNHDA, CDR2 SQIVND (reference sequence). As DNA, the CDR3 is TGTGCCAGTAGTAGAGGGGACAGCCTGAACACTGAAGCTTTCTTT. This sequence encodes CASSRGDSLNTEAFF.

The chain joins TRBV18 to TRBJ2-2, with a weak D call TRBD2 (6 bases). The CDR3 has 16 residues. Germline lookup yields CDR1 KGHSH and CDR2 LQKENI. V lost 2 bases and J lost 1, with 11 bases in between. In DNA form, the CDR3 reads TGTGCCAGCTCACCATTGCAGGGAGGGAACACCGGGGAGCTGTTTTTT. This sequence encodes CASSPLQGGNTGELFF. The whole variable domain, remainder taken from reference TRBV18 and TRBJ2-2, is NAGVMQNPRHLVRRRGQEARLRCSPMKGHSHVYWYRQLPEEGLKFMVYLQKENIIDESGMPKERFSAEFPKEGPSILRIQQVVRGDSAAYFCASSPLQGGNTGELFFGEGSRLTVL.

This clone was seen a single time. The chain joins TRBV6-1 to TRBJ2-7; 8 bases align to TRBD2. Germline CDR1 is MNHNS and CDR2 is SASEGT. The CDR3 spans 14 residues. With V trimmed by 4 bases and J by 3 bases, 5 bases remained unmatched. The CDR3 reads CASSVAGGDYEQYF. The CDR3 nucleotides are TGTGCCAGCAGTGTCGCGGGAGGAGACTACGAGCAGTACTTC.

This chain links TRBV27 with TRBJ2-7, with 7 bases fitting TRBD1. The V segment lost 7 bases and the J segment 2 bases; nucleotides outside the gene matches: 8. The length of the CDR3 is 14 residues. CDR1 and CDR2 from the germline V gene are MNHEY and SMNVEV (reference sequence). The CDR3 DNA is TGTGCCAGCACCCCCCCGGGACAGCCCTACGAGCAGTACTTC. Translating it yields CASTPPGQPYEQYF.

V usage is TRBV6-6 and J usage is TRBJ1-5, with a possible D match to TRBD1 (6 bases). CDR1 is MNHNY, CDR2 SVGAGI, per germline (reference sequence). This CDR3 comprises 13 residues. With 11 bases removed from V and 3 bases from J, the gap between germline ends came to 14 bases. This chain's CDR3 is CACRGRFNQPQHF. The CDR3 DNA follows: TGTGCCTGCCGGGGGCGTTTCAATCAGCCCCAGCATTTT.

The sample holds a few counts of this clone. V gene TRBV6-6 combines with J gene TRBJ2-7; possible D gene TRBD2, 5 bases. Germline CDR1 and CDR2: MNHNY and SVGAGI (reference sequence). This CDR3 region has 15 residues. Deletions cut 4 bases from V and 3 bases from J, with 16 bases between. The CDR3 loop reads CASSWGAVLNYEQYF. The CDR3 DNA follows: TGTGCCAGCAGTTGGGGAGCAGTGCTGAACTACGAGCAGTACTTC.

The chain is built from TRBV6-1 and TRBJ1-2; D possibly corresponds to TRBD1 (5 bases). V lost 2 bases and J 4 bases, leaving 8 bases between the germline ends. The germline CDR1 and CDR2 sequences are MNHNS and SASEGT. The CDR3 sequence is 13 residues long. The CDR3 loop is CASSEIGGYGYTF. CDR3 sequence (DNA): TGTGCCAGCAGTGAAATCGGGGGCTATGGCTACACCTTC.

In this sample, this clone turned up a few times. The chain employs TRBV2 and TRBJ2-1; TRBD1 or TRBD2 may be the D gene (5 bases each). Germline V CDR1 and CDR2: SNHLY, FYNNEI. The ends were cut back, 7 bases at V and 5 bases at J, with 15 bases in the middle. The CDR3 totals 14 residues. CDR3 DNA: TGTGCCAGCACTAACCCGGGGCGGAACAATGAGCAGTTCTTC. Protein: CASTNPGRNNEQFF.

The count of this clone is one. This chain uses TRBV19 with TRBJ2-5; D gene unclear. Trimming pared 4 bases from V and 3 bases from J, leaving 15 bases between. Germline V gene data show CDR1 as LNHDA and CDR2 as SQIVND (reference sequence). The CDR3 has 15 amino acids. DNA of the CDR3: TGTGCCAGTAGTAGCACCAGTAGAACTAAAGAGACCCAGTACTTC. Its protein product is CASSSTSRTKETQYF.

The CDR3, as DNA: TGTGCCAGCAGCGCCGACAGGGAAGCACCCAAAAACATTCAGTACTTC. It codes for CASSADREAPKNIQYF. The chain combines TRBV9 with TRBJ2-4; 7 bases align to TRBD1. CDR1 is SGDLS and CDR2 is YYNGEE in the germline V gene. This CDR3 contains 16 residues. The V and J ends lost 3 bases and 2 bases, in that order; junction bases with no gene match: 8.

This clone occurred once. The V gene is TRBV7-9, the J gene TRBJ2-1, with D maybe TRBD1 (6 bases). The CDR3 is 15 amino acids. Germline V gene lookup returns CDR1 SEHNR and CDR2 FQNEAQ (reference sequence). Trimming stripped 7 bases from V and 8 bases from J, with 21 bases between. The CDR3 loop reads CASNPEQGSLDEQFF. The DNA for the CDR3 is TGTGCCAGCAACCCCGAACAGGGTTCTTTGGATGAGCAGTTCTTC.

This clone was seen only a few times. The chain couples TRBV18 to TRBJ2-5; 7 nucleotides match TRBD1. Trimming removed 3 bases from V and 5 bases from J; junction bases left unmatched: 6. The CDR3 covers 14 residues. The germline V gene has CDR1 KGHSH and CDR2 LQKENI. Here the CDR3 reads CASSPTGDAETQYF. The CDR3 region has the DNA TGTGCCAGCTCACCCACAGGGGATGCGGAGACCCAGTACTTC.

The chain links TRBV11-3 to TRBJ2-3; no clear D. The length of the CDR3 is 13 residues. The germline CDR1 and CDR2 sequences are SGHNT and YENEEA. V lost 0 bases, J lost 4 bases, and 5 bases lay in between. CDR3 sequence (DNA): TGTGCCAGCAGCTTAGATCCTTCAGATACGCAGTATTTT. It codes for CASSLDPSDTQYF.

This sequence joins TRBV19 and TRBJ2-5; 7 nucleotides match TRBD2. Trimming at V came to 3 bases and at J to 5 bases, leaving 6 bases not matched to a gene. Germline V CDR1 and CDR2: LNHDA, SQIVND (reference sequence). This CDR3 is 14 amino acids long. The DNA of the CDR3 is TGTGCCAGTAGTATGGGGGAGGGGAGGGAGACCCAGTACTTC. The encoded protein is CASSMGEGRETQYF.

The J gene is TRBJ2-1, the V gene TRBV6-5; 7 bases map to TRBD1. The CDR3 extends over 13 amino acids. CDR1 is MNHEY, CDR2 SVGAGI, per germline. V shed 6 bases and J 7 bases; nucleotides not matched to a gene: 6. The CDR3 loop is CASRKEQGNEQFF. The CDR3 DNA reads as TGTGCCAGCAGGAAGGAACAGGGGAATGAGCAGTTCTTC.

About this clone itself: In the same sample, other DNA sequences code for this CDR3. The chain has TRBV30 and TRBJ2-1; TRBD2 is a possible D gene (6 bases). The V and J ends lost 0 bases and 12 bases respectively, with 12 bases between them. This CDR3 contains 12 residues. The germline V gene has CDR1 GTSNPN and CDR2 SVGIG (reference sequence). The CDR3 reads CAWSVAGEVQFF. The CDR3 DNA follows: TGTGCCTGGAGTGTAGCGGGTGAGGTGCAGTTCTTC.

The V and J genes are TRBV7-2 and TRBJ1-1, with D possibly TRBD1 on 6 matching bases. V lost 5 bases, J lost 3 bases, and 16 bases lay in between. Germline CDR1 reads SGHTA; CDR2 reads FQGNSA. The CDR3 consists of 15 residues. Here the CDR3 reads CASSPYVGQHTEAFF. Written as DNA, the CDR3 is TGTGCCAGCAGCCCTTACGTGGGACAACACACTGAAGCTTTCTTT.

The J gene is TRBJ1-1, the V gene TRBV5-1, with D hard to call. The germline gives CDR1 SGHRS, CDR2 YFSETQ. This CDR3 has 15 residues. The V end was cut by 3 bases, the J end by 0 bases, with 12 bases between. The CDR3 DNA reads TGCGCCAGCAGCTGGGGATCGGGGATGAACACTGAAGCTTTCTTT. This codes for CASSWGSGMNTEAFF.

The chain carries TRBV28 and TRBJ2-3; D is uncertain. Germline V CDR1 and CDR2: MDHEN, SYDVKM. This CDR3 is 13 amino acids long. The V end lost 5 bases, the J end lost 2 bases, and 8 bases lay between the germline ends. The CDR3 nucleotides read TGTGCCAGCAGTGACCTATTCACAGATACGCAGTATTTT. It encodes CASSDLFTDTQYF.

J is TRBJ2-2 and V is TRBV30, with 7 nucleotides matching TRBD1. The V gene end was trimmed by 8 bases and the J gene end by 3 bases; junction bases not matched to a gene: 9. This CDR3 is 14 amino acids long. Germline lookup yields CDR1 GTSNPN and CDR2 SVGIG (reference sequence). In DNA form, the CDR3 reads TGTGCCCTTACCCGGCAGGGGGACACCGGGGAGCTGTTTTTT. Residues: CALTRQGDTGELFF.

There are a few counts of this clone. V and J are TRBV11-2 and TRBJ1-1; tentatively, D is TRBD1 (5 bases). V lost 1 base and J 1 base, leaving 7 bases between the germline ends. Germline-derived CDR1 and CDR2 are SGHAT and FQNNGV. The CDR3 length is 14 residues. The CDR3 bases are TGTGCCAGCAGCTTAGTCGGGGGGAACACTGAAGCTTTCTTT. This sequence encodes CASSLVGGNTEAFF.

As to this clone: The sample holds other DNA sequences that translate to the same CDR3. The V gene is TRBV4-2, the J gene TRBJ1-3; TRBD1 matches at 7 bases. Losses at the gene ends were 0 bases for V and 2 bases for J; bases not matched to a gene: 1. CDR1 is LGHNA and CDR2 is YNFKEQ in the germline V gene. This CDR3 contains 15 residues. DNA for the CDR3: TGTGCCAGCAGCCAAGAAGACAGGGCTGGAAACACCATATATTTT. As protein: CASSQEDRAGNTIYF.

V is TRBV19 and J is TRBJ1-3, with TRBD1 identical over 8 bases. Germline V gene lookup returns CDR1 LNHDA and CDR2 SQIVND (reference sequence). The CDR3 covers 15 residues. V shed 4 bases and J 1 base; nucleotides not matched to a gene: 3. The CDR3 sequence is CASSRQGASGNTIYF. The CDR3 DNA reads TGTGCCAGTAGTAGGCAGGGGGCTTCTGGAAACACCATATATTTT. Combining the CDR3 with reference TRBV19 and TRBJ1-3 gives the whole variable domain DGGITQSPKYLFRKEGQNVTLSCEQNLNHDAMYWYRQDPGQGLRLIYYSQIVNDFQKGDIAEGYSVSREKKESFPLTVTSAQKNPTAFYLCASSRQGASGNTIYFGEGSWLTVV.

This chain links TRBV27 with TRBJ2-5; D gene ambiguous. The V gene's germline CDR1 is MNHEY and CDR2 SMNVEV (reference sequence). The CDR3 contains 16 residues. The germline V and J ends were trimmed by 2 bases and 7 bases, with 20 bases remaining between them. The CDR3 region has the DNA TGTGCCAGCAGTTTAGGGTTGCCAGGCCTTTCGGGGACCCAGTACTTC. Translation: CASSLGLPGLSGTQYF.

The chain employs TRBV12-2 and TRBJ2-1; the table's D call TRBD2 went unverified against the DNA. TRBV12-2 constitutes a pseudogene. The CDR3 consists of 15 residues. The CDR3 protein is CASRLHGRAYNEQFF. CDR3 DNA: TGTGCAAGTCGCTTACACGGGAGGGCGTACAATGAGCAGTTCTTC.